This T cell receptor (beta chain) was recovered during a study of blood T cell repertoires in COVID-19. Whole-study context: The samples span acute and convalescent COVID-19 from the United States, Italy and Spain. The cDNA or gDNA used as material had been derived from T cells, B-cell-depleted T cells, or PBMCs.

In Seattle, patients joined the study during active infection and were tracked longitudinally. The authors' processing: Using reference gene primer amplification, nucleated cell counts were estimated. The data were produced by immunoSEQ multiplex PCR, yet TCRdb's version contains in-frame clones alone and is incomplete. Clonal size and the V and J genes are those of that table, whereas D and trimming came from the DNA. The sample carries roughly 180,000 clones, around 81% recorded once. Germline V gives CDR1 SEHNR, CDR2 FQNEAQ (reference sequence). This CDR3 comprises 15 residues. V was shortened by 0 bases and J by 8 bases, with 16 bases between the two germline ends.

The clonotype comes from a middle-aged woman with COVID-19, enrolled during active disease. This chain links TRBV7-9 with TRBJ1-2; D possibly corresponds to TRBD1 (5 bases). Sequenced: peripheral blood. CDR3 sequence: CASSLAAGPLGGYTF. The CDR3 DNA is TGTGCCAGCAGCTTAGCAGCAGGGCCTTTGGGAGGCTACACCTTC.